This is a list of T cell receptor beta chains from one sample in a study of shared clonotypes between healthy human individuals. The table came from immunoSEQ multiplex PCR; TCRdb's copy has only in-frame clones and leaves some out. The table records approximately 470,000 clones, more than 75% of them present only once. The sequencing input was PBMCs. The receptors come from a woman aged 40 to 55 in good health. Some clones in this sample may be carry-over from other donors' samples. The CDR3 runs from the conserved cysteine through the conserved F or W. The D gene is left open where the match is weak. Only some rows state a clone size, as once, few, many or a class for expanded clones.

CDR3nt | CDR3aa | v_gene | d_gene | j_gene | abundance | len
TGTGCCAGCAGCTTAGTCAGCGGAACCTACGAGCAGTACTTC | CASSLVSGTYEQYF | TRBV7-3 | . | TRBJ2-7 | . | 14
TGTGCCAGCAGTTTAATCCAGGGGTTAGTTTCAGCTTTCTTT | CASSLIQGLVSAFF | TRBV28 | . | TRBJ1-1 | . | 14
TGTGCCAGCAGCCAATTAGCAGGAGAGACCCAGTACTTC | CASSQLAGETQYF | TRBV7-3 | . | TRBJ2-5 | few | 13
TGTGCCAGCAGCGCAGGAGGGGGGACCCCCTACGAGCAGTACTTC | CASSAGGGTPYEQYF | TRBV9 | . | TRBJ2-7 | . | 15
TGTGCCAGCAGCTTAGAGTGGGGGAGGGCGGATACGCAGTATTTT | CASSLEWGRADTQYF | TRBV7-2 | TRBD2 | TRBJ2-3 | few | 15
TGTGCCAGCAGCAAACAGGGGCGGTTTGAAAAACTGTTTTTT | CASSKQGRFEKLFF | TRBV5-4 | TRBD1 | TRBJ1-4 | . | 14
TGTGCCAGTAGAATCACTAGCGCACCCTACAATGAGCAGTTCTTC | CASRITSAPYNEQFF | TRBV19 | TRBD2 | TRBJ2-1 | . | 15
TGCGCCAGCAGCCAAGAACTTAGCATCGACGAGCAGTACTTC | CASSQELSIDEQYF | TRBV4-1 | . | TRBJ2-7 | . | 14
TGTGCCATCAGTGAGTCAAGGGAAGAGCAGTACTTC | CAISESREEQYF | TRBV10-3 | . | TRBJ2-7 | few | 12
TGTGCCAGCAGCTCGCCCGGACAGGGGGCCCTGAACACCGGGGAGCTGTTTTTT | CASSSPGQGALNTGELFF | TRBV5-4 | TRBD1 | TRBJ2-2 | . | 18
TGCGCCAGCAGCTTTAGCGGGTCGGGCAATGAGCAGTTCTTC | CASSFSGSGNEQFF | TRBV4-1 | TRBD2 | TRBJ2-1 | . | 14
TGCGCCAGCAGCTACGGGCGGACGCAGGGGGAAAAACTGTTTTTT | CASSYGRTQGEKLFF | TRBV5-1 | . | TRBJ1-4 | many | 15
TGTGCCAGCAGCCCCGGGACTATCTACAATGAGCAGTTCTTC | CASSPGTIYNEQFF | TRBV11-3 | TRBD2 | TRBJ2-1 | . | 14
TGTGCCAGCAGTGATCGGGACACATACACCGGGGAGCTGTTTTTT | CASSDRDTYTGELFF | TRBV2 | . | TRBJ2-2 | once | 15
TGTGCCAGTAGTCCCAGGACATCCCAAAGGATCTCTGTCACGCAGTATTTT | CASSPRTSQRISVTQYF | TRBV19 | . | TRBJ2-3 | . | 17
TGTGCCAGCAGCTTAGATCGGGACATCTATGGCTACACCTTC | CASSLDRDIYGYTF | TRBV11-1 | . | TRBJ1-2 | once | 14
TGTGCCAGCAGCGCCACACCCCTCCACGAGCAGTACTTC | CASSATPLHEQYF | TRBV11-3 | . | TRBJ2-7 | . | 13
TGTGCCAGCAGCCCGGACAGGGGGCGATACACTGAAGCTTTCTTT | CASSPDRGRYTEAFF | TRBV7-3 | TRBD1 | TRBJ1-1 | few | 15
TGCGCCAGCAGCTTGCGAGGGTCCTGGGAGTACAATGAGCAGTTCTTC | CASSLRGSWEYNEQFF | TRBV5-1 | . | TRBJ2-1 | . | 16
TGTGCCAGCAGTTTAATTCCAGGGGCTGGAAACACCATATATTTT | CASSLIPGAGNTIYF | TRBV28 | . | TRBJ1-3 | . | 15
TGTGCCACCAGCAGAGATCCGGGGGGCAATCAGCCCCAGCATTTT | CATSRDPGGNQPQHF | TRBV15 | . | TRBJ1-5 | . | 15
TGTGCCAGCAGTTTCGGGACTAGGTTCTTACCCGGGGAGCTGTTTTTT | CASSFGTRFLPGELFF | TRBV28 | TRBD2 | TRBJ2-2 | . | 16
TGTGCCAGTAGTCAATACCCGAGCGGGATCGGGGAGCTGTTTTTT | CASSQYPSGIGELFF | TRBV19 | TRBD2 | TRBJ2-2 | many | 15
TGTGCCAGCAGCTTAGCGCTAGGACAAGTAGGGGAAAAACTGTTTTTT | CASSLALGQVGEKLFF | TRBV7-2 | . | TRBJ1-4 | . | 16
TGTGCCAGCAGCCCGGAAACCTTGTATGGCTACACCTTC | CASSPETLYGYTF | TRBV4-2 | . | TRBJ1-2 | once | 13
TGTGCCATCAGTGCGGACAGGGGAGGCAGTGTCGGGACCGGGGAGCTGTTTTTT | CAISADRGGSVGTGELFF | TRBV10-3 | TRBD1 | TRBJ2-2 | . | 18
TGTGCCAGCAGCTTAGGTGCAGGTATCACCTACGAGCAGTACTTC | CASSLGAGITYEQYF | TRBV7-6 | . | TRBJ2-7 | . | 15
TGTGCCACCCGAACAGGGGCTGGGGCCAACGTCCTGACTTTC | CATRTGAGANVLTF | TRBV6-5 | TRBD1 | TRBJ2-6 | . | 14
TGCGCCAGCAGCTTGGTAGGGGTCGGCACTGAAGCTTTCTTT | CASSLVGVGTEAFF | TRBV5-1 | . | TRBJ1-1 | . | 14
TGTGCCAGCTCCCCAGAAGGGTCCCTTACAGTCCTGACTTTC | CASSPEGSLTVLTF | TRBV18 | . | TRBJ2-6 | . | 14
TGCGCCAGCAGCTTGGATGTTGGAAGTCAAAGAGCTTTCTTT | CASSLDVGSQRAFF | TRBV5-1 | . | TRBJ1-1 | . | 14
TGTGCCAGCAGCTTAACGCGGGACCAGAACACCGGGGAGCTGTTTTTT | CASSLTRDQNTGELFF | TRBV7-3 | . | TRBJ2-2 | . | 16
TGTGCCAGCAGTGGGACTTTGACCGGGGAGCTGTTTTTT | CASSGTLTGELFF | TRBV6-1 | . | TRBJ2-2 | . | 13
TGTGCCAGCAGCTTAGTCGGGGGTTATGAAAAACTGTTTTTT | CASSLVGGYEKLFF | TRBV7-9 | . | TRBJ1-4 | . | 14
TGTGCCTGGAGTTTATTGGTCTCTGGGGCCAACGTCCTGACTTTC | CAWSLLVSGANVLTF | TRBV30 | . | TRBJ2-6 | . | 15
TGCGCCAGCAGCTTACGGGAGCCGAGGGAAAAACTGTTTTTT | CASSLREPREKLFF | TRBV5-1 | . | TRBJ1-4 | . | 14
TGTGCCAGCAGCCATACAGGGGCATGGAACGCTGAAGCTTTCTTT | CASSHTGAWNAEAFF | TRBV21-1 | . | TRBJ1-1 | . | 15
TGTGCCAGCAGCAGGGACAGCTACAATGAGCAGTTCTTC | CASSRDSYNEQFF | TRBV9 | TRBD1 | TRBJ2-1 | . | 13
TGTGCCAGCCGCGTCAGGGCGGGTCAGCCCCAGCATTTT | CASRVRAGQPQHF | TRBV2 | . | TRBJ1-5 | . | 13
TGCGCCAGCAGATACGGGAGTAACACCGGGGAGCTGTTTTTT | CASRYGSNTGELFF | TRBV5-1 | . | TRBJ2-2 | . | 14
TGCGCCAGCAGCTTTGGCGGAACCTACGAGCAGTACTTC | CASSFGGTYEQYF | TRBV5-1 | . | TRBJ2-7 | few | 13
TGCGCCACTGGGACTAGCGGGAGGGCCAGGCATTACGAGCAGTACTTC | CATGTSGRARHYEQYF | TRBV10-2 | TRBD2 | TRBJ2-7 | . | 16
TGCGCCAGCAGCTTGGAGGGACAGGGGCCCTCCGGGCAGTTCTTC | CASSLEGQGPSGQFF | TRBV5-1 | TRBD1 | TRBJ2-1 | . | 15
TGTGCCAGTAGTATATGGGACACAGATACGCAGTATTTT | CASSIWDTDTQYF | TRBV19 | . | TRBJ2-3 | . | 13
TGTGCCAGCAGCTTAGGTGTGACAGGGATCTACGAGCAGTACTTC | CASSLGVTGIYEQYF | TRBV11-1 | TRBD1 | TRBJ2-7 | . | 15
TGTGCCAGCACCCAACAGCCGAACACTGAAGCTTTCTTT | CASTQQPNTEAFF | TRBV2 | . | TRBJ1-1 | many | 13
TGTGCCAGTAGTATACGTTGGGACAGGAGCTCCTACGAGCAGTACTTC | CASSIRWDRSSYEQYF | TRBV19 | TRBD1 | TRBJ2-7 | . | 16
TGTGCCTGGAGGCCGGGACAGGCTGGAAACACCATATATTTT | CAWRPGQAGNTIYF | TRBV30 | TRBD1 | TRBJ1-3 | . | 14
TGTGCCAGTACCGCCACTAGCGGGAGGGCCGGCACCGGGGAGCTGTTTTTT | CASTATSGRAGTGELFF | TRBV19 | TRBD2 | TRBJ2-2 | . | 17
TGTGCCAGCAGCTCCACGACTAGCGGGAGCTACGAGCAGTACTTC | CASSSTTSGSYEQYF | TRBV5-5 | TRBD2 | TRBJ2-7 | . | 15
TGTGCCAGCAGCGCCATCCTAGCCAGTGAGCAGTTCTTC | CASSAILASEQFF | TRBV7-2 | . | TRBJ2-1 | . | 13
TGTGCCAGCTCACCGAACAGCTACGAGCAGTACTTC | CASSPNSYEQYF | TRBV18 | . | TRBJ2-7 | few | 12
TGTGCCAGCAGCTTAGCACCCACCGGATACAATGAGCAGTTCTTC | CASSLAPTGYNEQFF | TRBV7-2 | . | TRBJ2-1 | . | 15
TGTGCCAGCAGTGACTCGAGTCGCGGGAGCGGGTCAGATACGCAGTATTTT | CASSDSSRGSGSDTQYF | TRBV6-4 | TRBD2 | TRBJ2-3 | . | 17
TGTGCCTGGGAGGACAGGGGAGGAGCGGATTCACCCCTCCACTTT | CAWEDRGGADSPLHF | TRBV30 | TRBD1 | TRBJ1-6 | . | 15
TGTGCCAGCAGTTACGAGGGCGACTATGGCTACACCTTC | CASSYEGDYGYTF | TRBV6-5 | . | TRBJ1-2 | . | 13
TGTGCCAGCAGTCCACAGGCAGGGGGGTGGACTGAAGCTTTCTTT | CASSPQAGGWTEAFF | TRBV28 | TRBD1 | TRBJ1-1 | . | 15
TGTGCCAGCAGCCAAGCTGGGCTAGCGGGAGCTTACAATGAGCAGTTCTTC | CASSQAGLAGAYNEQFF | TRBV4-2 | TRBD2 | TRBJ2-1 | . | 17
TGTGCCAGCGGGAGGGCCTTTCGGTCCTACAATGAGCAGTTCTTC | CASGRAFRSYNEQFF | TRBV11-2 | TRBD2 | TRBJ2-1 | . | 15
TGTGCCAGCAGCCCCCTCGAGGGGAACTACGAGCAGTACTTC | CASSPLEGNYEQYF | TRBV5-4 | . | TRBJ2-7 | . | 14